These T cell receptor beta chains were read from a single sample in a study of shared clonotypes between healthy human individuals. Generated by immunoSEQ multiplex PCR, the TCRdb table keeps only in-frame clones and is missing some. The table shows 760,000 or so clones, with 90% to 97% occurring only once. The sequenced sample was naive CD8+ T cells sorted from blood. The source is a man aged 25 to 45 in good health. CDR3s include the opening cysteine and the closing phenylalanine or tryptophan. D genes are given only for firm matches. Rows may omit the clone size; those that give it use once, few, many or a size class.

v_gene: TRBV18
abundance: .
d_gene: .
j_gene: TRBJ1-1
CDR3aa: CASSPEGSYTEAFF
CDR3nt: TGTGCCAGCTCACCCGAGGGTTCGTACACTGAAGCTTTCTTT

v_gene: TRBV27
abundance: once
d_gene: TRBD1
j_gene: TRBJ1-2
CDR3aa: CASSDGTGYDYGYTF
CDR3nt: TGTGCCAGCAGTGACGGGACAGGGTACGACTATGGCTACACCTTC

v_gene: TRBV27
abundance: .
d_gene: .
j_gene: TRBJ1-3
CDR3aa: CASSENRATSGNTIYF
CDR3nt: TGTGCCAGCAGCGAGAACAGGGCGACCTCTGGAAACACCATATATTTT

v_gene: TRBV6-5
abundance: .
d_gene: TRBD1
j_gene: TRBJ1-1
CDR3aa: CASRLETGSPEAFF
CDR3nt: TGTGCCAGCAGGCTGGAGACAGGGAGTCCTGAAGCTTTCTTT

v_gene: TRBV9
abundance: once
d_gene: TRBD2
j_gene: TRBJ2-7
CDR3aa: CASSALADGYEQYF
CDR3nt: TGTGCCAGCAGCGCCCTAGCGGACGGCTACGAGCAGTACTTC

v_gene: TRBV7-9
abundance: few
d_gene: .
j_gene: TRBJ2-6
CDR3aa: CASSPRPSGANVLTF
CDR3nt: TGTGCCAGCAGCCCTAGACCGTCGGGGGCCAACGTCCTGACTTTC

v_gene: TRBV7-9
abundance: .
d_gene: .
j_gene: TRBJ2-7
CDR3aa: CASSLSDEQYF
CDR3nt: TGTGCCAGCAGCTTAAGTGACGAGCAGTACTTC

v_gene: TRBV7-3
abundance: .
d_gene: .
j_gene: TRBJ2-7
CDR3aa: CASSLTEDYEQYF
CDR3nt: TGTGCCAGCAGCTTAACGGAGGATTACGAGCAGTACTTC

v_gene: TRBV28
abundance: .
d_gene: .
j_gene: TRBJ1-1
CDR3aa: CACSLTENTEAFF
CDR3nt: TGTGCCTGTTCCCTGACAGAGAACACTGAAGCTTTCTTT

v_gene: TRBV4-1
abundance: .
d_gene: TRBD2
j_gene: TRBJ2-7
CDR3aa: CASSHRDSGRTEQYF
CDR3nt: TGCGCCAGCAGCCACAGAGATAGCGGGAGGACCGAGCAGTACTTC

v_gene: TRBV30
abundance: .
d_gene: TRBD1
j_gene: TRBJ1-3
CDR3aa: CARDSPLSGNTIYF
CDR3nt: TGTGCCCGGGACAGCCCCCTCTCTGGAAACACCATATATTTT

v_gene: TRBV7-9
abundance: .
d_gene: .
j_gene: TRBJ2-3
CDR3aa: CASSTGQRTDTQYF
CDR3nt: TGTGCCAGCAGCACGGGACAACGCACAGATACGCAGTATTTT